The clone carrying this T cell receptor beta chain has more than one count but fewer than ten. Its matching antigen is unknown. The sample comes from a study of response to subunit inactivated influenza vaccine. Study-level findings and limits: Authors suggested each seasonal flu vaccination may recruit only limited numbers of new T cells.

TCRdb re-analysed the RT-PCR reads in MiXCR, keeping a single row per CDR3 protein. This sample has under 800,000 distinct CDR3 sequences; over 11% occur once, and the top ten carry less than 9%. The length of the CDR3 is 14 residues. Trimming cost V 6 bases and J 3 bases; bases outside gene matches: 8. Germline V gene data show CDR1 as MNHEY and CDR2 as SVGEGT. The receptor's source is a middle-aged man who received an inactivated influenza vaccine. Sample: PBMCs from blood, taken around two weeks before vaccination. V usage is TRBV6-2 or TRBV6-3 and J usage is TRBJ2-7; 7 bases are a match to TRBD1. CDR3 DNA: TGTGCCAGCAGAAACAGGGGTTGGTTCTACGAGCAGTACTTC. This gives the protein CASRNRGWFYEQYF.